This T cell receptor beta chain was sequenced during a study of Ad26.COV2.S vaccination and SARS-CoV-2 variants. As for the study in general: Ad26.COV2.S, an intramuscular injection, was given once or twice 56 days apart.

The treatment is: around 19 received Ad26.COV2.S at low or high dose, single or two shots; roughly five received placebo; per-sample allocation not given. After the first vaccine or placebo injection, samples were drawn on day 63. On this clone itself: Its antigen is still unknown.

Study observations and caveats: Substantial response breadth was reportedly seen for spike-specific CD8+ and CD4+ T cells after vaccination.

CDR3 length equals 15 residues. The V and J ends lost 2 bases and 6 bases, in that order; junction bases with no gene match: 6. CDR1 and CDR2 (germline): SGHDT, YYEEEE. Assay used: immunoSEQ multiplex PCR; TCRdb lists only in-frame clones, some missing. Of around 270,000 clones listed, 70% to 90% are singletons. The sequence was collected from a person aged 18 to 59 who received the Ad26.COV2.S COVID-19 vaccine or a placebo. Material: peripheral blood, obtained in a trial of Ad26.COV2.S vaccine versus placebo. This chain uses TRBV5-6 with TRBJ1-4; 8 positions agree with TRBD1. The DNA for the CDR3 is TGTGCCAGCAGCTTCGCCGGGACAGGAGATGAAAAACTGTTTTTT. Translation gives CASSFAGTGDEKLFF.